This T cell receptor (beta chain) comes out of a study of T cell repertoires in cytomegalovirus infection. This clonotype was picked up many times. V was pared by 11 bases and J by 1 base, with 18 bases between. CDR3 size: 14 residues. Germline CDR1 reads MNHEY; CDR2 reads SVGEGT. TCRdb reprocessed the reads via MiXCR and lists one record per CDR3 protein. The sample holds 150,000 to 180,000 distinct CDR3 sequences; about 25% are singletons and the top ten take about 10%. The specimen sequenced was PBMCs. The chain recombines TRBV6-2 or TRBV6-3 with TRBJ2-7; the D gene is possibly TRBD2 (6 bases). This receptor was identified in a human donor in good health (CMV status not recorded). Some clones in this sample may be carry-over from other donors' samples. The CDR3 here is CAASLGGPSYEQYF. The CDR3, as DNA: TGTGCCGCCTCACTGGGGGGTCCTTCCTACGAGCAGTACTTC.